Below, 25 T cell receptor beta chains from the same sample are listed, as sequenced in a study of CD8+ T cells in alopecia areata. The treatment: oral pan-JAK inhibitor, 5-10 mg twice daily. Following extraction, RNA underwent reverse transcription to cDNA, which served as the sequencing template. Clones were sequenced by immunoSEQ multiplex PCR, and TCRdb holds only the in-frame ones, with some missing. This sample has about 210,000 clones, with about 58% found just once. The sequencing used CD4+ T cells sorted from blood, collected at week 4, from a patient treated with tofacitinib. These TCRs come from a human donor with alopecia areata.

The chain recombines TRBV5-1 with TRBJ2-5; no reliable D call. The CDR3 length is 12 residues. The germline V gene has CDR1 SGHRS and CDR2 YFSETQ. The V gene lost 4 bases and the J gene lost 4 bases, with 8 bases spanning the gap. This CDR3 is CASSIAGETQYF. DNA for the CDR3: TGCGCCAGCAGCATCGCTGGAGAGACCCAGTACTTC.

This clone has a handful of counts. The chain is built from TRBV29-1 and TRBJ2-1; D possibly corresponds to TRBD2 (5 bases). Germline CDR1 is SQVTM and CDR2 is ANQGSEA. V was trimmed by 3 bases and J by 7 bases, leaving 10 bases between them. The CDR3 extends over 12 amino acids. The CDR3 sequence: CSVDAQRNEQFF. In DNA form, the CDR3 reads TGCAGCGTTGACGCCCAGCGGAATGAGCAGTTCTTC.

V gene TRBV15 combines with J gene TRBJ1-2; unclear D gene. Trimming removed 0 bases at V and 2 bases at J, with 10 bases between. The CDR3 contains 15 residues. CDR1 LNHNV and CDR2 YYDKDF come from the germline V gene (reference sequence). In DNA form, the CDR3 reads TGTGCCACCAGCAGAGAGGGGTTTGGAAACTATGGCTACACCTTC. This codes for CATSREGFGNYGYTF.

A single count supports this clone. The J gene is TRBJ1-1, the V gene TRBV29-1; 9 bases match TRBD1. Germline V gene lookup returns CDR1 SQVTM and CDR2 ANQGSEA. J lost 7 bases, V lost 7 bases, and 13 bases had no gene match. The CDR3 has 14 amino acids. The CDR3 bases are TGCAGCGCAATAGGGGGACAGGGATCTAGTGAAGCTTTCTTT. As protein: CSAIGGQGSSEAFF.

This clone was observed a few times. The gene calls are TRBV29-1 and TRBJ2-3, with 9 nucleotides matching TRBD2. The germline CDR1 and CDR2 sequences are SQVTM and ANQGSEA. Trimming at V came to 5 bases and at J to 2 bases, leaving 8 bases not matched to a gene. The CDR3 extends over 15 amino acids. The CDR3 coding sequence is TGCAGCGTTCCCCATAGCGGGGGCGTCACAGATACGCAGTATTTT. Its protein is CSVPHSGGVTDTQYF.

The chain is built from TRBV18 and TRBJ1-2; D uncertain. The CDR3 runs 16 residues. Germline V gene data show CDR1 as KGHSH and CDR2 as LQKENI. Trimming took 3 bases from V and 0 from J, leaving 14 bases between them. CDR3 DNA sequence: TGTGCCAGCTCACCTCAAAACGCTCCTGCTAACTATGGCTACACCTTC. Protein sequence: CASSPQNAPANYGYTF.

The V gene is TRBV29-1, the J gene TRBJ2-7; D possibly corresponds to TRBD1 (5 bases). The CDR3 consists of 13 residues. Germline lookup yields CDR1 SQVTM and CDR2 ANQGSEA. The V gene lost 1 base and the J gene lost 5 bases, with 12 bases spanning the gap. The CDR3 reads CSVEGGPLNEQYF. Here the CDR3 DNA reads TGCAGCGTTGAAGGGGGCCCATTAAACGAGCAGTACTTC.

The chain joins TRBV30 to TRBJ1-1; D gene ambiguous. The CDR3 is 15 amino acids. CDR1 GTSNPN and CDR2 SVGIG come from the germline V gene (reference sequence). The ends were cut back, 4 bases at V and 6 bases at J, with 21 bases in the middle. CDR3: CAWTVPQSIDPEAFF. In DNA form, the CDR3 reads TGTGCCTGGACCGTACCCCAGTCTATAGACCCTGAAGCTTTCTTT. Combining the CDR3 with reference TRBV30 and TRBJ1-1 gives the whole variable domain SQTIHQWPATLVQPVGSPLSLECTVEGTSNPNLYWYRQAAGRGLQLLFYSVGIGQISSEVPQNLSASRPQDRQFILSSKKLLLSDSGFYLCAWTVPQSIDPEAFFGQGTRLTVV.

The chain carries TRBV5-1 and TRBJ1-1; D gene ambiguous. Trimming stripped 2 bases from V and 1 base from J, with 9 bases between. CDR1 and CDR2 (germline): SGHRS, YFSETQ. There are 14 residues in the CDR3. The CDR3 DNA is TGCGCCAGCAGCTTAAGGCCGAAGAACACTGAAGCTTTCTTT. It yields the protein CASSLRPKNTEAFF.

This clone was detected only a few times. V is TRBV6-1 and J is TRBJ1-1; D may be TRBD1 (6 bases). The ends were cut back, 8 bases at V and 0 bases at J, with 10 bases in the middle. In germline, CDR1 is MNHNS, CDR2 SASEGT. The CDR3 covers 13 residues. The CDR3 DNA is TGTGCCAGCTCTGGGACACTGAACACTGAAGCTTTCTTT. Its translation is CASSGTLNTEAFF.

This clone was seen a handful of times. This chain links TRBV29-1 with TRBJ2-5, with D possibly being TRBD2 (6 bases). The V and J ends lost 4 bases and 5 bases respectively, with 11 bases between them. Germline CDR1 SQVTM, CDR2 ANQGSEA. This CDR3 comprises 12 residues. This chain's CDR3 is CSVAEGWETQYF. The CDR3, as DNA: TGCAGCGTTGCGGAGGGGTGGGAGACCCAGTACTTC.

The V and J genes are TRBV29-1 and TRBJ1-1; no definite D call. Germline V gene lookup returns CDR1 SQVTM and CDR2 ANQGSEA. Trimming stripped 3 bases from V and 1 base from J, with 6 bases between. The CDR3 length is 12 residues. CDR3 DNA: TGCAGCGTTGACAGGAGGAACACTGAAGCTTTCTTT. Translation gives CSVDRRNTEAFF.

This clone occurred once. The V and J genes are TRBV5-1 and TRBJ2-2; TRBD1 matches 10 bases. Germline V gene lookup returns CDR1 SGHRS and CDR2 YFSETQ. J lost 4 bases, V lost 4 bases, and 7 bases had no gene match. CDR3 length: 16 residues. CDR3 in DNA: TGCGCCAGCAGCCCGCAGACAGGGGGCATCACCGGGGAGCTGTTTTTT. Its protein is CASSPQTGGITGELFF.

The chain combines TRBV5-1 with TRBJ2-7; D ambiguous. Germline CDR1 is SGHRS and CDR2 is YFSETQ. The CDR3 is 15 amino acids. Between the trimmed V and J ends, which lost 1 base and 3 bases, there was a span of 14 bases. The CDR3 is CASSLSAGYHYEQYF. The CDR3, as DNA: TGCGCCAGCAGCTTGAGTGCAGGCTACCACTACGAGCAGTACTTC.

This clone was observed a handful of times. The V and J genes are TRBV6-5 and TRBJ1-3; 7 positions agree with TRBD1. Per the germline V gene, CDR1 is MNHEY and CDR2 is SVGAGI. The CDR3 length is 14 residues. Trimming removed 8 bases from V and 4 bases from J; junction bases left unmatched: 8. The CDR3 spells CASWLGGSGNTIYF. The CDR3 DNA is TGTGCCAGCTGGCTAGGGGGCTCCGGAAACACCATATATTTT.

V usage is TRBV7-9 and J usage is TRBJ2-7, with D perhaps TRBD1 or TRBD2 (5 bases each). CDR1 SEHNR and CDR2 FQNEAQ come from the germline V gene (reference sequence). V was clipped by 3 bases and J by 5 bases, with 23 bases between them. The CDR3 has 17 amino acids. This chain's CDR3 is CASSFLVGTAGYHEQYF. For the CDR3, the DNA is TGTGCCAGCAGCTTCTTAGTCGGGACCGCCGGGTACCACGAGCAGTACTTC.

This clone has more than one count but fewer than ten. The genes are TRBV9 and TRBJ1-1; TRBD1 is a possible D gene (6 bases). CDR3 length: 14 residues. V lost 0 bases and J 5 bases, leaving 11 bases between the germline ends. Germline CDR1 and CDR2: SGDLS and YYNGEE. The CDR3 coding sequence is TGTGCCAGCAGCGTAGGGCAGGGGAGTACTGAAGCTTTCTTT. The encoded protein is CASSVGQGSTEAFF.

The V call is TRBV2, the J call TRBJ2-2, with 10 bases identical to TRBD1. CDR3 length: 15 residues. Germline-derived CDR1 and CDR2 are SNHLY and FYNNEI. The ends lost 4 bases at V and 5 bases at J; junction bases unmatched: 4. DNA of the CDR3: TGTGCCAGCAGTGTCCGACAGGGGGCTACCGGGGAGCTGTTTTTT. This sequence encodes CASSVRQGATGELFF.

The chain has TRBV2 and TRBJ1-4; TRBD1 is a possible D gene (5 bases). Germline assignment: CDR1 SNHLY and CDR2 FYNNEI. Trimming stripped 6 bases from V and 2 bases from J, with 13 bases between. This CDR3 contains 15 residues. CDR3 sequence reads: CASRSRVITNEKLFF. CDR3 DNA sequence: TGTGCCAGCAGATCCAGGGTGATCACTAATGAAAAACTGTTTTTT.

This clone appeared a few times. The J gene is TRBJ2-7, the V gene TRBV30; D possibly corresponds to TRBD2 (5 bases). The CDR3 spans 12 residues. The germline V gene encodes CDR1 GTSNPN and CDR2 SVGIG (reference sequence). Trimming took 3 bases from V and 6 from J, leaving 12 bases between them. The chain's CDR3 is CAWSRGDIEQYF. The CDR3 nucleotides are TGTGCCTGGAGCCGGGGAGATATCGAGCAGTACTTC.

The chain recombines TRBV9 with TRBJ2-2; D is perhaps TRBD1 (6 bases). The CDR3 totals 13 residues. CDR1 is SGDLS and CDR2 is YYNGEE in the germline V gene. V lost 4 bases and J 5 bases, leaving 9 bases between the germline ends. The CDR3: CASSLQGTGELFF. CDR3 nucleotide sequence: TGTGCCAGCAGCCTACAGGGAACCGGGGAGCTGTTTTTT. The variable domain in full, completed from reference TRBV9 and TRBJ2-2, reads DSGVTQTPKHLITATGQRVTLRCSPRSGDLSVYWYQQSLDQGLQFLIQYYNGEERAKGNILERFSAQQFPDLHSELNLSSLELGDSALYFCASSLQGTGELFFGEGSRLTVL.

CDR3 in DNA: TGCGCCAGCAGCTTGGGAAAACCTAACTATGGCTACACCTTC. This codes for CASSLGKPNYGYTF. V and J are TRBV5-1 and TRBJ1-2; D remains unclear. CDR3 length: 14 amino acids. With 0 bases removed from V and 0 bases from J, the gap between germline ends came to 6 bases. CDR1 SGHRS and CDR2 YFSETQ come from the germline V gene.

Of note for this clone: The junction shows a germline mismatch at one end, possibly a read error. The chain carries TRBV27 and TRBJ2-5; D unresolved. Germline V gene data show CDR1 as MNHEY and CDR2 as SMNVEV (reference sequence). There are 12 residues in the CDR3. The CDR3 sequence: CAISAPSETQYF. The CDR3, as DNA: TGTGCCATCAGTGCCCCCTCGGAGACCCAGTACTTC.

There are a few counts of this clone. This CDR3 is CSVTTGKPDGDEQYF. Here the CDR3 DNA reads TGCAGCGTCACAACCGGCAAACCCGACGGCGACGAGCAGTACTTC. The chain carries TRBV29-1 and TRBJ2-7, with unresolved D. The germline CDR1 and CDR2 sequences are SQVTM and ANQGSEA. CDR3 length: 15 amino acids. The V gene lost 6 bases and the J gene lost 5 bases, with 23 bases spanning the gap.

J is TRBJ2-6 and V is TRBV4-3; D remains unclear. This CDR3 comprises 13 residues. Trimming removed 1 base from V and 2 bases from J, with 0 bases in between. The V gene's germline CDR1 is LGHNA and CDR2 YSLEER. The CDR3 spells CASSQAGANVLTF. The CDR3 region has the DNA TGCGCCAGCAGCCAAGCTGGGGCCAACGTCCTGACTTTC.